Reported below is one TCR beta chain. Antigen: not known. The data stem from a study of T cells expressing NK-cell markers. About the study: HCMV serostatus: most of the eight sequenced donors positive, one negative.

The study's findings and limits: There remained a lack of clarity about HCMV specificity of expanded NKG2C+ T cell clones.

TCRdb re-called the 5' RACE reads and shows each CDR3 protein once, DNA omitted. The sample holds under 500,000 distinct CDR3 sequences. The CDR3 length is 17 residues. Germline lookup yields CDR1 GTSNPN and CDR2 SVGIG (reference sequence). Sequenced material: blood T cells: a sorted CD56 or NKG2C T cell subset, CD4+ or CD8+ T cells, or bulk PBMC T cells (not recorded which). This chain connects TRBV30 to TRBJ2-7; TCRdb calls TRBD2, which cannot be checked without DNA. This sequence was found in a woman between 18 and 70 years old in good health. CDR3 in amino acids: CAWSGPGTSPFSYEQYF. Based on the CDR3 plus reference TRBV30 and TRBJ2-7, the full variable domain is SQTIHQWPATLVQPVGSPLSLECTVEGTSNPNLYWYRQAAGRGLQLLFYSVGIGQISSEVPQNLSASRPQDRQFILSSKKLLLSDSGFYLCAWSGPGTSPFSYEQYFGPGTRLTVT.